The 7 T cell receptor beta chains in this list originate from one sample, sequenced in a study of shared clonotypes between healthy human individuals. Method: immunoSEQ multiplex PCR; TCRdb's copy keeps in-frame clones and lacks some. The sample has 470,000 or so clones, 65% to 85% seen once. Sequencing was performed on PBMCs. Source of these receptors: a woman between 40 and 55 years old in good health. Some clones in this sample may be carry-over from other donors' samples.

The chain uses TRBV28 and TRBJ1-2; maybe TRBD1 (5 bases). CDR3 length equals 14 residues. CDR1 and CDR2 (germline): MDHEN, SYDVKM. Trimming cost V 6 bases and J 4 bases, with 15 bases left between them. CDR3 coding DNA: TGTGCCAGCAGATGTCAAGGGACTGGCTATGGCTACACCTTC. Translating gives CASRCQGTGYGYTF.

The chain couples TRBV5-1 to TRBJ2-7; possible D gene TRBD2, 6 bases. Per the germline V gene, CDR1 is SGHRS and CDR2 is YFSETQ. The length of the CDR3 is 15 residues. V gave up 0 bases and J gave up 2 bases, with 12 bases separating them. The CDR3 sequence: CASSLGTGEPYEQYF. The CDR3 nucleotides are TGCGCCAGCAGCTTGGGAACGGGAGAGCCCTACGAGCAGTACTTC.

A single count supports this clone. In DNA, the CDR3 is TGTGCCAGTAGTCCAACTAGCGGAACCTACGAGCAGTACTTC. It yields the protein CASSPTSGTYEQYF. The genes are TRBV19 and TRBJ2-7, with 8 bases that match TRBD2. CDR3 length: 14 amino acids. Germline V gives CDR1 LNHDA, CDR2 SQIVND (reference sequence). V was pared by 5 bases and J by 2 bases, with 5 bases of the junction left unmatched.

A single count supports this clone. The chain couples TRBV7-2 to TRBJ2-1; D may be TRBD2 (5 bases). This CDR3 comprises 14 residues. Germline values: CDR1 SGHTA, CDR2 FQGNSA. Trimming shortened V by 1 base and J by 7 bases, and 11 bases separated the two germline ends. The CDR3 is CASSLVRGENEQFF. CDR3 sequence (DNA): TGTGCCAGCAGCTTAGTCCGGGGAGAGAATGAGCAGTTCTTC.

The chain's CDR3 is CASSPRSLLAGATDTQYF. The CDR3 nucleotides are TGTGCCAGCAGCCCGCGGTCCCTACTAGCGGGAGCAACAGATACGCAGTATTTT. This chain connects TRBV9 to TRBJ2-3; 11 positions agree with TRBD2. CDR1 is SGDLS, CDR2 YYNGEE, per germline. The CDR3 length is 18 residues. V was clipped by 4 bases and J by 3 bases; unmatched bases: 13.

The chain couples TRBV6-6 to TRBJ2-1; D is perhaps TRBD2 (5 bases). Trimming removed 2 bases at V and 13 bases at J, with 9 bases between. CDR1 is MNHNY, CDR2 SVGAGI, per germline (reference sequence). The CDR3 runs 11 residues. CDR3: CASSYGGSQFF. The CDR3, as DNA: TGTGCCAGCAGTTACGGAGGCTCACAGTTCTTC.

The J gene is TRBJ2-4, the V gene TRBV7-9; TRBD1 or TRBD2 may be the D gene (5 bases each). This CDR3 spans 17 amino acids. Germline V gives CDR1 SEHNR, CDR2 FQNEAQ (reference sequence). Deletions cut 5 bases from V and 0 bases from J, with 17 bases between. CDR3 bases: TGTGCCAGCAGCGCGAGGGCTGGGGGAGTAGCCAAAAACATTCAGTACTTC. It translates to CASSARAGGVAKNIQYF.